These 3 T cell receptor beta chains were all obtained from the same sample, sequenced in a study of siplizumab effects on memory and regulatory T cells. TCRdb's copy holds only in-frame clones and misses some; the assay was immunoSEQ multiplex PCR. Of about 100,000 clones in the sample, more than 85% were seen once. The sequencing sample was made of CD4+ T cells sorted from blood. These receptors were taken from a human donor in good health.

This rearrangement joins TRBV19 to TRBJ2-5; D is ambiguous. There are 12 residues in the CDR3. Germline V gene lookup returns CDR1 LNHDA and CDR2 SQIVND (reference sequence). Trimming removed 4 bases at V and 1 base at J, with 4 bases between. The chain's CDR3 is CASSTLQETQYF. CDR3 DNA sequence: TGTGCCAGTAGTACACTCCAAGAGACCCAGTACTTC.

J is TRBJ1-1 and V is TRBV6-6; D is perhaps TRBD1 (5 bases). V dropped 6 bases and J dropped 1 base, with 6 bases sitting between them. CDR1 is MNHNY, CDR2 SVGAGI, per germline (reference sequence). This CDR3 contains 12 residues. As DNA, the CDR3 is TGTGCCAGCAGGCAGGGGAACACTGAAGCTTTCTTT. Protein sequence: CASRQGNTEAFF.

The chain couples TRBV11-1 to TRBJ2-7, with D maybe TRBD2 (6 bases). This CDR3 is 14 amino acids long. CDR1 is SGHAT, CDR2 FQDESV, per germline (reference sequence). Trimming took off 0 bases at V and 3 bases at J, with 9 bases between the two ends. The CDR3 bases are TGTGCCAGCAGCTTAGCGGGAGGTATCTACGAGCAGTACTTC. It specifies CASSLAGGIYEQYF.